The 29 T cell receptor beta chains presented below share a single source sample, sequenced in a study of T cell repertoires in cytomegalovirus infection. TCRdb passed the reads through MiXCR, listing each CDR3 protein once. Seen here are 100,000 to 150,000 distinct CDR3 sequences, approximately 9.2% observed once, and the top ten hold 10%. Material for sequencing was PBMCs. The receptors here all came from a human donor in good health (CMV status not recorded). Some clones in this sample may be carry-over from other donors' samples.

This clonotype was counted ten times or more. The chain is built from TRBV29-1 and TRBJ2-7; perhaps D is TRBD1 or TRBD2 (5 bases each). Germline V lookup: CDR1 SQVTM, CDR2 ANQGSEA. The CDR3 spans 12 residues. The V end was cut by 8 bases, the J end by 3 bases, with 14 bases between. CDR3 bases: TGCAGCACCTTGGGACCATACTACGAGCAGTACTTC. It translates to CSTLGPYYEQYF.

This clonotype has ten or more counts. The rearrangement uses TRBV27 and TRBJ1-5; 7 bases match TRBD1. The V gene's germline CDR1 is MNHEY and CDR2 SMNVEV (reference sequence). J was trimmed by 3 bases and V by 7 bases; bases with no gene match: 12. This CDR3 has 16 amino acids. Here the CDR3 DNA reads TGTGCCAGCACCGTGCCCCGTGACAGGGCCAATCAGCCCCAGCATTTT. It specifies CASTVPRDRANQPQHF.

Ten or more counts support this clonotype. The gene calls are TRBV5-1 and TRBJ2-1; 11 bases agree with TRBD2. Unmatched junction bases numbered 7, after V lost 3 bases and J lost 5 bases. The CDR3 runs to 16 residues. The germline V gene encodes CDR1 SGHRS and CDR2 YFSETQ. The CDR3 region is CASSSLAGGDHNEQFF. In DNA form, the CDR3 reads TGCGCCAGCAGCTCGCTAGCGGGGGGCGACCACAATGAGCAGTTCTTC.

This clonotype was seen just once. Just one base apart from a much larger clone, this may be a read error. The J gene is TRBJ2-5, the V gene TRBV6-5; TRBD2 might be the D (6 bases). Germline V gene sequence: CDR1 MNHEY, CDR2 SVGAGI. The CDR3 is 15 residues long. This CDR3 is CASSYSSNGGETQHF. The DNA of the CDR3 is TGTGCCAGCAGTTACTCGTCGAACGGAGGGGAGACCCAGCACTTC.

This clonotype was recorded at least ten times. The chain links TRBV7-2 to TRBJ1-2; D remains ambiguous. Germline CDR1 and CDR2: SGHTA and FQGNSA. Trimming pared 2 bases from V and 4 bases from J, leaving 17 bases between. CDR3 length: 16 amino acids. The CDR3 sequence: CASSLIGSLVIYGYTF. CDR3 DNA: TGTGCCAGCAGCTTAATAGGTTCATTGGTTATCTATGGCTACACCTTC.

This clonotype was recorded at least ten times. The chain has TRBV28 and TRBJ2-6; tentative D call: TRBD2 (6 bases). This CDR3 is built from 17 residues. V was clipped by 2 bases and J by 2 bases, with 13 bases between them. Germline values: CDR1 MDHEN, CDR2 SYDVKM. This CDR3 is CASSLPRAGPGANVLTF. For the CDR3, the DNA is TGTGCCAGCAGTTTACCCCGCGCGGGACCTGGGGCCAACGTCCTGACTTTC.

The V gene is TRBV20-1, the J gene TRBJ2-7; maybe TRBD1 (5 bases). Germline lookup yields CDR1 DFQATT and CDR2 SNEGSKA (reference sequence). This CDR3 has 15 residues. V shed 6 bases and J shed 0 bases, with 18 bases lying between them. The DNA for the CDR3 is TGCAGTGCCTCAACGACAGTCGGTGGCTCCTACGAGCAGTACTTC. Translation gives CSASTTVGGSYEQYF.

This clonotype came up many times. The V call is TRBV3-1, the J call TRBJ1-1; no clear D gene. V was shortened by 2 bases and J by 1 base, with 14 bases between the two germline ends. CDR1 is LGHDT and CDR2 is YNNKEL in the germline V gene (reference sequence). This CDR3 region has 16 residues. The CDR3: CASSQRPSRRNTEAFF. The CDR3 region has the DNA TGTGCCAGCAGCCAACGGCCGAGTCGTCGGAACACTGAAGCTTTCTTT.

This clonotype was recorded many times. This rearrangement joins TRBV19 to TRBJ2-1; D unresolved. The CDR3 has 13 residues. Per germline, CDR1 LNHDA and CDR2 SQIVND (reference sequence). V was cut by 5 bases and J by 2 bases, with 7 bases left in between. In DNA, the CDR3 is TGTGCCAGTAGTCCCCCGCCCTACAATGAGCAGTTCTTC. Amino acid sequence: CASSPPPYNEQFF.

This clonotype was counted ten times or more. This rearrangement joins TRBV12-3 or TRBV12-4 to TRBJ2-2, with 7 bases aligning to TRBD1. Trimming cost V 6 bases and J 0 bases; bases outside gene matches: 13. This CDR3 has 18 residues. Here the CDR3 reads CASRQLGQTKANTGELFF. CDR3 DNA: TGTGCCAGCAGACAACTGGGACAGACGAAAGCGAACACCGGGGAGCTGTTTTTT.

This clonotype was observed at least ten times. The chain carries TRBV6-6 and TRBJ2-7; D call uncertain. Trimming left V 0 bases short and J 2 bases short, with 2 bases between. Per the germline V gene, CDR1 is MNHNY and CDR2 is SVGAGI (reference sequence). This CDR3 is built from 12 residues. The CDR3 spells CASSYSTYEQYF. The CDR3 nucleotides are TGTGCCAGCAGTTACTCAACCTACGAGCAGTACTTC.

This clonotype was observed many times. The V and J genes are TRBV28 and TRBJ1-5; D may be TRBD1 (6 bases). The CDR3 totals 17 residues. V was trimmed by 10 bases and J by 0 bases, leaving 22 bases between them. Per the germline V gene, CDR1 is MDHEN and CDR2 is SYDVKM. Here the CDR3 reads CATSLGGSPYSNQPQHF. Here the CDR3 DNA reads TGTGCCACAAGTTTGGGGGGCAGTCCTTATAGCAATCAGCCCCAGCATTTT.

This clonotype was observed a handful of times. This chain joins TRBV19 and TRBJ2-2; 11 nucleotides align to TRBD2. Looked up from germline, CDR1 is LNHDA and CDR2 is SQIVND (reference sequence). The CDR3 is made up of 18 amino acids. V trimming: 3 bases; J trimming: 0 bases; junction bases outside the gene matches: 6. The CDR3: CASSIPSGRRPNTGELFF. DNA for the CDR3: TGTGCCAGTAGTATCCCTAGCGGGAGGCGACCGAACACCGGGGAGCTGTTTTTT.

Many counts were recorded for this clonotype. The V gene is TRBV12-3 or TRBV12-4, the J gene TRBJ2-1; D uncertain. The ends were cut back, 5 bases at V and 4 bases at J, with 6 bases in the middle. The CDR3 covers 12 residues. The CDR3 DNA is TGTGCCAGCAGTCCTGATTACAATGAGCAGTTCTTC. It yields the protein CASSPDYNEQFF.

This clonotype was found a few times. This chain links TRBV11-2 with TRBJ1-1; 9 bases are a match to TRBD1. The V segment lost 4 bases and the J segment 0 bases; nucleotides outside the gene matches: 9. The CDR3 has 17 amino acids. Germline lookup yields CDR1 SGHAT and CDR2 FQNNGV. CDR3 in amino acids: CASSSPGQGFMNTEAFF. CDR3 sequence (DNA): TGTGCCAGCAGCTCCCCGGGACAGGGTTTCATGAACACTGAAGCTTTCTTT.

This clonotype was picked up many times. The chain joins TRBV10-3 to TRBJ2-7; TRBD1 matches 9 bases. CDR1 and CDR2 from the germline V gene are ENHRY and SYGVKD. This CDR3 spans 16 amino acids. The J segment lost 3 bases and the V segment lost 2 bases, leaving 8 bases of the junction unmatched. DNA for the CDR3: TGTGCCATCAGTGAGCCCTTAGACAGGGGGATCTACGAGCAGTACTTC. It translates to CAISEPLDRGIYEQYF.

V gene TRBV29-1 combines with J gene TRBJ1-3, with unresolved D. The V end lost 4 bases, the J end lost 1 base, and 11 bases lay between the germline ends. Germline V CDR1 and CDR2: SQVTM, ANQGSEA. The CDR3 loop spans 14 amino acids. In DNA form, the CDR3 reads TGCAGCGTTGTGGGAAGGGAATCTGGAAACACCATATATTTT. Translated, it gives CSVVGRESGNTIYF. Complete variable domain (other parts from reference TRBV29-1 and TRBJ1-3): SAVISQKPSRDICQRGTSLTIQCQVDSQVTMMFWYRQQPGQSLTLIATANQGSEATYESGFVIDKFPISRPNLTFSTLTVSNMSPEDSSIYLCSVVGRESGNTIYFGEGSWLTVV.

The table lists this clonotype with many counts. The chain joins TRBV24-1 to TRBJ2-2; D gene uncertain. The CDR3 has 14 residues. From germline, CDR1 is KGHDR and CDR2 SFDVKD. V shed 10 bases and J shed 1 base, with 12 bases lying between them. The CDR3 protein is CATRTAKNTGELFF. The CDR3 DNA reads TGTGCCACACGGACCGCGAAGAACACCGGGGAGCTGTTTTTT.

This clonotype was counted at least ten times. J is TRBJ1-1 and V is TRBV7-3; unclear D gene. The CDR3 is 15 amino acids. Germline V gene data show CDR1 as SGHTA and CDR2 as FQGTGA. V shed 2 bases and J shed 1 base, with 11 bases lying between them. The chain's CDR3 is CASSLLGMGNTEAFF. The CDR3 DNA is TGTGCCAGCAGCTTATTGGGAATGGGGAACACTGAAGCTTTCTTT.

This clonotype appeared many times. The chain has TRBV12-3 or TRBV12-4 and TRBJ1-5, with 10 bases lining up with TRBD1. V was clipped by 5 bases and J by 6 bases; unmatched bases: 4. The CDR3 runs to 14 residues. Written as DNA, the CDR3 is TGTGCCAGCAGTCTGGGACAGGGGAGTCAGCCCCAGCATTTT. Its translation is CASSLGQGSQPQHF.

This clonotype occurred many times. CDR3 bases: TGTGCCAGCAGCCCGGACGGAAGTGAAGCTTTCTTT. Translated: CASSPDGSEAFF. The chain has TRBV7-9 and TRBJ1-1, with D unclear. The V end was cut by 5 bases, the J end by 7 bases, with 11 bases between. This CDR3 spans 12 amino acids. CDR1 SEHNR and CDR2 FQNEAQ come from the germline V gene (reference sequence).

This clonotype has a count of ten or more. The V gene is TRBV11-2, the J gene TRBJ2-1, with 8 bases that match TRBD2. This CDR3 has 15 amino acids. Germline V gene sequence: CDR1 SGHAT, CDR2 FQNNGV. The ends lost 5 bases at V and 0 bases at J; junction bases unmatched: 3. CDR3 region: CASSKGTSSYNEQFF. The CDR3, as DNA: TGTGCCAGCAGCAAGGGGACTAGCTCCTACAATGAGCAGTTCTTC.

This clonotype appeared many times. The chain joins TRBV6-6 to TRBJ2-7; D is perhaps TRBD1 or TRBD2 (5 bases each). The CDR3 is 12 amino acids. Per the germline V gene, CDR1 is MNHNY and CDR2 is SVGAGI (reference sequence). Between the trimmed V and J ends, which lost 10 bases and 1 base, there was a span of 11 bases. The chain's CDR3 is CATWWGSYEQYF. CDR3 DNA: TGTGCCACCTGGTGGGGGTCCTACGAGCAGTACTTC.

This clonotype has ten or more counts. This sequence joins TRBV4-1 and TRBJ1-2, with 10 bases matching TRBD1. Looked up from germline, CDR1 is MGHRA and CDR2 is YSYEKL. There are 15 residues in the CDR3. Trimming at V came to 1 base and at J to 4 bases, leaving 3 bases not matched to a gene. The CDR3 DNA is TGCGCCAGCAGCCAAGGGGGACAGGGGAGCTATGGCTACACCTTC. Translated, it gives CASSQGGQGSYGYTF.

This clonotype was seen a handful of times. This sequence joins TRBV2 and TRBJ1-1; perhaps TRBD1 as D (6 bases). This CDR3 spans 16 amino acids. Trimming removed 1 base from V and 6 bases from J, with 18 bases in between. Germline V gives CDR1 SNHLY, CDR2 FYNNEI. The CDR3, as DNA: TGTGCCAGCAGTGAAGGTTTGCAGGGGAGTTTGTCTGAAGCTTTCTTT. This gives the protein CASSEGLQGSLSEAFF.

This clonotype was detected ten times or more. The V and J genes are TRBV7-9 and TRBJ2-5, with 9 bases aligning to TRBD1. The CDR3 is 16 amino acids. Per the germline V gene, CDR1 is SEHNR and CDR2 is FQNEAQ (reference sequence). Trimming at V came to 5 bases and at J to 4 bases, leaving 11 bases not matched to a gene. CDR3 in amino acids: CASSGVDRGGAETQYF. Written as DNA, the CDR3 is TGTGCCAGCAGCGGAGTCGACAGGGGGGGTGCAGAGACCCAGTACTTC.

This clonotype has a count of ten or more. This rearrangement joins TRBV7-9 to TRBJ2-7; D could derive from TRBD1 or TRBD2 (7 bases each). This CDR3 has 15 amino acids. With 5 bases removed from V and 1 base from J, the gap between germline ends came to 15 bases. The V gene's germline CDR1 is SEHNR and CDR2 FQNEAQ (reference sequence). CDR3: CASSRQGGKSYEQYF. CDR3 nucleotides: TGTGCCAGCAGCCGACAGGGAGGGAAATCCTACGAGCAGTACTTC.

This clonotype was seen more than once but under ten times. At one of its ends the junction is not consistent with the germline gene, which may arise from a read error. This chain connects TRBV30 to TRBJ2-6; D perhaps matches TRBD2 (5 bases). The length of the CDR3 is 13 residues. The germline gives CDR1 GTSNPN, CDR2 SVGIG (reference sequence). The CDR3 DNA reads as TGTGCCCGGAGGTGGGGTGGGGCCAACGTCCTGACTTTC. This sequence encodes CARRWGGANVLTF.

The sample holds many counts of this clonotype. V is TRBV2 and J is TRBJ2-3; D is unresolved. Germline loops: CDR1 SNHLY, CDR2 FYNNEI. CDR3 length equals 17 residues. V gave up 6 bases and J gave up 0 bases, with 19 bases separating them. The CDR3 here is CASSPGSGGPSTDTQYF. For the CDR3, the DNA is TGTGCCAGCAGCCCCGGGTCCGGCGGTCCTAGCACAGATACGCAGTATTTT.